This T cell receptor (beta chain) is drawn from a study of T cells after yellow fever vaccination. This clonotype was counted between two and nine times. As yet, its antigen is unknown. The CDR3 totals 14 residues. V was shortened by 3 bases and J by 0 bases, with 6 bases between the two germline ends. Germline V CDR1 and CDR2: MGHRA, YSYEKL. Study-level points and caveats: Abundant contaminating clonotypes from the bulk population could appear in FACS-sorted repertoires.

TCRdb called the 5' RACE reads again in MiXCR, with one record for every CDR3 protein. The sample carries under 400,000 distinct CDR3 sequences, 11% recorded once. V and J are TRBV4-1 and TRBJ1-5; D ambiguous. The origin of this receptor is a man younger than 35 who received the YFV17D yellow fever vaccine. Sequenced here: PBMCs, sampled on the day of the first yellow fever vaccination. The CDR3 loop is CASSQPGSNQPQHF. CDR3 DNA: TGCGCCAGCAGCCAGCCAGGTAGCAATCAGCCCCAGCATTTT.